The entry below describes one T cell receptor (beta chain). The antigen is undetermined. The sample belongs to a study of cytomegalovirus exposure and HLA in healthy donors. Regarding the study as a whole: It was likely that a cluster of highly shared sequence variants was a sequencing artifact. The authors later found HLA-associated TCR beta chains more clonally expanded than equally common others. About 87% or about 30% of the time was how often most TCR beta V segments were productive, according to an earlier analysis.

The PCR employed 60 Vbeta primers together with 13 Jbeta primers. In the original processing: Counted up in a later analysis, unique TCR beta chains came to 65 million to 100 million, with about 9.9 million shared. The data were produced by immunoSEQ multiplex PCR, yet TCRdb's version contains in-frame clones alone and is incomplete. The V and J calls and clone size are taken from that table; D and trimming were inferred from the DNA. The repertoire has over 100,000 clones, roughly 60% of them found once; the top ten carry about 9%. After removal of 4 bases from V and 4 bases from J, the junction contained 11 bases not matched to a gene. Germline V gene lookup returns CDR1 SGHRS and CDR2 YFSETQ. This CDR3 has 16 residues.

Sequences were obtained from PBMCs. The receptor comes from a man between 35 and 55 years old in good health and CMV-seropositive. This chain links TRBV5-1 with TRBJ1-1; 9 bases match TRBD1. CDR3 sequence reads: CASSPGQGRGSTEAFF. CDR3 in DNA: TGCGCCAGCAGCCCGGGACAGGGAAGAGGAAGCACTGAAGCTTTCTTT.